This T cell receptor beta chain emerged from a study of shared clonotypes between healthy human individuals. Overall study context: The study used three CD4 naive, three CD4 memory, two CD8 naive and one CD8 memory plate per donor.

The sample holds one count of this clone. In the same sample, other DNA sequences code for this CDR3. Trimming left V 5 bases short and J 0 bases short, with 11 bases between. This CDR3 is 14 amino acids long. Germline-derived CDR1 and CDR2 are LNHDA and SQIVND (reference sequence). Terminally differentiated effector memory CD45RA+ cells were excluded by CCR7 positive selection of CD45RO-negative cells. Genomic DNA belonging to each subset was distributed in equal measure over several immunoSEQ plates. Sequenced by immunoSEQ multiplex PCR; TCRdb stores in-frame clones only, minus some. The sample contains around 2,000,000 clones, roughly 95% of which appear only once.

The sample was naive CD8+ T cells sorted from blood. This rearrangement joins TRBV19 to TRBJ2-7; D gene unclear. This sequence was found in a man younger than 35 in good health. The CDR3 loop reads CASSPATSSYEQYF. The CDR3 DNA follows: TGTGCCAGTAGTCCGGCAACCAGCTCCTACGAGCAGTACTTC.